Below, 3 T cell receptor beta chains from the same sample are listed, as sequenced in a study of cytomegalovirus exposure and HLA in healthy donors. PCR primers comprised 60 Vbeta and 13 Jbeta primers. The data were produced by immunoSEQ multiplex PCR, yet TCRdb's version contains in-frame clones alone and is incomplete. The sample has some 150,000 clones, under 85% seen once. The source material was PBMCs. These receptors all stem from a human donor in good health.

The V and J genes are TRBV10-3 and TRBJ1-3; D uncertain. This CDR3 has 12 amino acids. Germline loops: CDR1 ENHRY, CDR2 SYGVKD. V lost 7 bases, J lost 4 bases, and 8 bases lay in between. The CDR3 loop is CAIMAGGNTIYF. CDR3 bases: TGTGCCATCATGGCGGGGGGAAACACCATATATTTT.

The chain joins TRBV11-3 to TRBJ2-1; possibly TRBD2 for D (6 bases). Between the trimmed V and J ends, which lost 1 base and 2 bases, there was a span of 12 bases. The CDR3 has 16 residues. From germline, CDR1 is SGHNT and CDR2 YENEEA. The CDR3 DNA follows: TGTGCCAGCAGCTTAGGCGGGGACGGCCCCTACAATGAGCAGTTCTTC. Protein: CASSLGGDGPYNEQFF.

This clone occurred a few times. The rearrangement joins TRBV5-6 to TRBJ2-7, with 8 bases fitting TRBD1. The trim removed 4 bases at V and 3 bases at J, leaving 9 bases unmatched. The CDR3 contains 15 residues. Germline V gene sequence: CDR1 SGHDT, CDR2 YYEEEE. In DNA form, the CDR3 reads TGTGCCAGCAGCGCAGACAGGGGATGGTTCTACGAGCAGTACTTC. Protein sequence: CASSADRGWFYEQYF.